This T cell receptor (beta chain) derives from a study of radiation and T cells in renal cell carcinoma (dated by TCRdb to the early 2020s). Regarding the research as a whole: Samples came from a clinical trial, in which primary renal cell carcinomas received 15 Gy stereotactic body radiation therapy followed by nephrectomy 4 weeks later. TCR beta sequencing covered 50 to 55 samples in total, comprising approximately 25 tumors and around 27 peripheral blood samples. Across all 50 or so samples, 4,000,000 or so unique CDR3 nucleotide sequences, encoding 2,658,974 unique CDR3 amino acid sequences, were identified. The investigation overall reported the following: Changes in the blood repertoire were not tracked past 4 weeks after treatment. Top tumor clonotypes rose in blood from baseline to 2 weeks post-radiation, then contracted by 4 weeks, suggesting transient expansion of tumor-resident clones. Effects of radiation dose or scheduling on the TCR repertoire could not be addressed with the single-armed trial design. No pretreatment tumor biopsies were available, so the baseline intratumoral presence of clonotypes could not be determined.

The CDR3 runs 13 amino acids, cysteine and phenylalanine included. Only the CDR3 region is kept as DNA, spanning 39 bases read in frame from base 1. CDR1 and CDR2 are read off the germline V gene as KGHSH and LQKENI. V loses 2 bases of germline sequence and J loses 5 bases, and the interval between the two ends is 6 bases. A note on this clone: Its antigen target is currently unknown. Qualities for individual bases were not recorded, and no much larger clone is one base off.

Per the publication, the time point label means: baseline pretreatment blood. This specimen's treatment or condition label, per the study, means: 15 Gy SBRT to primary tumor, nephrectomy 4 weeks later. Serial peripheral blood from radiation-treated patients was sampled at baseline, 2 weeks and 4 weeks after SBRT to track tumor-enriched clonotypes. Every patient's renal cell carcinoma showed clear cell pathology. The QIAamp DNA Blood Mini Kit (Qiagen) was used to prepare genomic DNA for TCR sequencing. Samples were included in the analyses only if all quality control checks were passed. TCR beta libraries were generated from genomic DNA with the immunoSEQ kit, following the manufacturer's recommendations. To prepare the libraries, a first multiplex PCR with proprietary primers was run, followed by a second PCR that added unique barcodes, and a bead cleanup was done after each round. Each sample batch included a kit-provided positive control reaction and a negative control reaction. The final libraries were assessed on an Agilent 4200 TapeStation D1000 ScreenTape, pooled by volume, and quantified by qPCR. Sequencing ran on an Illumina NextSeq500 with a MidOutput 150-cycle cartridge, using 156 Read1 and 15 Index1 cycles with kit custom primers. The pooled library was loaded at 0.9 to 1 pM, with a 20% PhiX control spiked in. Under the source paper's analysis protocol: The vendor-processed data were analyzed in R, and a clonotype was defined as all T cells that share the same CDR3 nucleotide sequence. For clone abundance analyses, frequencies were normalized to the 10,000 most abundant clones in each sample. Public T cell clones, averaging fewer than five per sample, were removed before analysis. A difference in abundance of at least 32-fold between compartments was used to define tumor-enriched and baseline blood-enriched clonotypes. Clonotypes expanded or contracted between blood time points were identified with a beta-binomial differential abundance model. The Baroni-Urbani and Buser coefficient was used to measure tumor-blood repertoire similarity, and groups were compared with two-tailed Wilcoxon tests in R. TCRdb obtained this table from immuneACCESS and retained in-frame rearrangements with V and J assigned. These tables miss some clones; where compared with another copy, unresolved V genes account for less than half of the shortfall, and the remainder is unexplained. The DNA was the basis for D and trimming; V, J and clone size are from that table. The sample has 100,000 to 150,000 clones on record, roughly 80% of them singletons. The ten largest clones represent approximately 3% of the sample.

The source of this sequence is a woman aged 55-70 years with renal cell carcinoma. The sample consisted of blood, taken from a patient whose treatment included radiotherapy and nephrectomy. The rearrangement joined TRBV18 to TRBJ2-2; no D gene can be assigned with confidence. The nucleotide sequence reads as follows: TGTGCCAGCTCACCAAAGGAGACCGGGGAGCTGTTTTTT. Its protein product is CASSPKETGELFF. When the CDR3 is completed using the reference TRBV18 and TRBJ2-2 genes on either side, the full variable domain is NAGVMQNPRHLVRRRGQEARLRCSPMKGHSHVYWYRQLPEEGLKFMVYLQKENIIDESGMPKERFSAEFPKEGPSILRIQQVVRGDSAAYFCASSPKETGELFFGEGSRLTVL.